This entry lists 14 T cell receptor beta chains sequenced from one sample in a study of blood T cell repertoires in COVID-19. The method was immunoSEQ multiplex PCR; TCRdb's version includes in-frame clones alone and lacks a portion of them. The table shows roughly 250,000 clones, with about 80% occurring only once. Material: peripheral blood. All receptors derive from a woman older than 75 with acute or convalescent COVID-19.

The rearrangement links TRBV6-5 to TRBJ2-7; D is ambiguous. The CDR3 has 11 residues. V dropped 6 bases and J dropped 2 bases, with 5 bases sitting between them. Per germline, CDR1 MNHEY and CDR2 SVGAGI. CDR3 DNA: TGTGCCAGCAGCCGGGCCTACGAGCAGTACTTC. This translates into CASSRAYEQYF.

This CDR3 reads CASSPAGQGGTGELFF. As DNA, the CDR3 is TGTGCCAGCTCACCAGCCGGACAGGGGGGCACCGGGGAGCTGTTTTTT. The gene calls are TRBV18 and TRBJ2-2; 10 nucleotides align to TRBD1. This CDR3 contains 16 residues. The germline CDR1 and CDR2 sequences are KGHSH and LQKENI. Trimming took 2 bases from V and 4 from J; bases not matched to a gene: 4.

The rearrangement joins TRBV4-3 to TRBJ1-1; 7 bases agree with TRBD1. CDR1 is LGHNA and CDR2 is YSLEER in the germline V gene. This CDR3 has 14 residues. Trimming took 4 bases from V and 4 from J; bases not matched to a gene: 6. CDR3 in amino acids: CASSPGTVGTEAFF. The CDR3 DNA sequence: TGCGCCAGCAGCCCCGGGACAGTGGGCACTGAAGCTTTCTTT.

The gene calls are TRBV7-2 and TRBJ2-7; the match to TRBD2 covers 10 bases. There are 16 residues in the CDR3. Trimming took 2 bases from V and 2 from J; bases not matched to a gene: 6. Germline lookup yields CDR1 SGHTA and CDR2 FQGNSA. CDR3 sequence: CASSLLAGAIPYEQYF. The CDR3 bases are TGTGCCAGCAGCTTACTAGCGGGGGCAATACCCTACGAGCAGTACTTC.

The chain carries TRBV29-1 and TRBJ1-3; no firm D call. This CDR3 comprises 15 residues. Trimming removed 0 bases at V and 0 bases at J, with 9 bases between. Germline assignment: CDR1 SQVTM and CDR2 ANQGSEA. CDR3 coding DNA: TGCAGCGTTGAAGATCTCTCGAGCTCTGGAAACACCATATATTTT. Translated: CSVEDLSSSGNTIYF.

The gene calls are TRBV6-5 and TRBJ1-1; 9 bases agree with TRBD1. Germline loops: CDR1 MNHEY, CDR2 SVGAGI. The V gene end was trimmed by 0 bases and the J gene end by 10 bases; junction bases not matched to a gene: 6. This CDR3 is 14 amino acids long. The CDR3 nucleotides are TGTGCCAGCAGTTACTCGACTCTGACAGGGGGAGCTTTCTTT. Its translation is CASSYSTLTGGAFF.

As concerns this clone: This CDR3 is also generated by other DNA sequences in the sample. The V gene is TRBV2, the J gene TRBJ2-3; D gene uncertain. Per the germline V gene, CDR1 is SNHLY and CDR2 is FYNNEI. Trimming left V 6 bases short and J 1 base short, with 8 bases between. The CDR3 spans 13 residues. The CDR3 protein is CASRAAGTDTQYF. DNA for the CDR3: TGTGCCAGCAGGGCTGCGGGCACAGATACGCAGTATTTT.

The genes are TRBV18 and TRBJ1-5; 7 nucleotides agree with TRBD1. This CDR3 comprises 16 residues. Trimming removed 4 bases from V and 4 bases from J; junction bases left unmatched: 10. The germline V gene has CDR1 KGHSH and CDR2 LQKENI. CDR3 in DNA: TGTGCCAGCTCACTTTACCAGGGGGGTGGGAATCAGCCCCAGCATTTT. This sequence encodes CASSLYQGGGNQPQHF.

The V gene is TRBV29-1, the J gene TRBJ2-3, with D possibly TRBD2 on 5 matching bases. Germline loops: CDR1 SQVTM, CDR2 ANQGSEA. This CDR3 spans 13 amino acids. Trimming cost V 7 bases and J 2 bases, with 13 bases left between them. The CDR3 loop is CSAGERYTDTQYF. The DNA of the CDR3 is TGCAGCGCTGGGGAGCGGTACACAGATACGCAGTATTTT.

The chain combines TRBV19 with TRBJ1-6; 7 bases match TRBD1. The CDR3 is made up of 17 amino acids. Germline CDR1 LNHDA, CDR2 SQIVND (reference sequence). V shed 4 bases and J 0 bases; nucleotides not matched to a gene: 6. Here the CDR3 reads CASSNTGVGSYNSPLHF. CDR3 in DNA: TGTGCCAGTAGTAACACAGGGGTCGGCTCCTATAATTCACCCCTCCACTTT.

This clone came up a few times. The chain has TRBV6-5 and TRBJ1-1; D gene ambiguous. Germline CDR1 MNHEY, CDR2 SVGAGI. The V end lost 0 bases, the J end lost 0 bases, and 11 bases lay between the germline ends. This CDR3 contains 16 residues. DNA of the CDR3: TGTGCCAGCAGTTACTCGGGCAGGCACATGAACACTGAAGCTTTCTTT. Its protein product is CASSYSGRHMNTEAFF.

CDR3 nucleotides: TGTGCCAGCAATTTCGGGGACTACAATGAGCAGTTCTTC. Amino acid sequence: CASNFGDYNEQFF. The chain couples TRBV12-3 or TRBV12-4 to TRBJ2-1; a possible D gene is TRBD2 (5 bases). The V and J ends lost 7 bases and 3 bases respectively, with 10 bases between them. The CDR3 totals 13 residues.

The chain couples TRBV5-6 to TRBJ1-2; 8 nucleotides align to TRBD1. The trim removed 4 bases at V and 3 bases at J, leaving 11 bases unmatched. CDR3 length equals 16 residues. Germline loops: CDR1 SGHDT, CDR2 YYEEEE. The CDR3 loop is CASSPYPTGVDYGYTF. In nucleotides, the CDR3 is TGTGCCAGCAGCCCGTACCCGACAGGGGTGGACTATGGCTACACCTTC.

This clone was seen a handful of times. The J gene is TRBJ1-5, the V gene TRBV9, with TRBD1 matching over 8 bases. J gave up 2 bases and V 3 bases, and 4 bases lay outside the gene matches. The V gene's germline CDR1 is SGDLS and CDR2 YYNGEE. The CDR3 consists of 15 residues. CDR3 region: CASSDQGACNQPQHF. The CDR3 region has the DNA TGTGCCAGCAGCGACCAGGGGGCTTGCAATCAGCCCCAGCATTTT.